Shown below are 26 T cell receptor beta chains from a single sample sequenced in a study of T cells in Graves' hyperthyroidism and ophthalmopathy. Using RNA transcripts as the source, TCR beta CDR3 regions were amplified. First-round RT-PCR targeting the TCR CDR3 was performed with the HTBI primer set. A single record per CDR3 protein comes from TCRdb applying MiXCR to the multiplex PCR reads. The table records about 360,000 distinct CDR3 sequences, about 13% of them present only once. The sequencing sample was made of blood. The receptors derive from a woman aged 18 to 35 with Graves' hyperthyroidism.

The genes are TRBV5-5 and TRBJ1-2; the match to TRBD1 covers 10 bases. CDR3 length: 15 amino acids. CDR1 is SGHKS and CDR2 is YYEKEE in the germline V gene (reference sequence). Trimming took 6 bases from V and 6 from J; bases not matched to a gene: 11. The CDR3 region is CASIMGQGMGDGYTF. CDR3 nucleotide sequence: TGTGCCAGCATCATGGGACAGGGGATGGGCGATGGCTACACCTTC.

This clonotype has more than one count but fewer than ten. This rearrangement joins TRBV14 to TRBJ1-4; D is perhaps TRBD1 (6 bases). The germline V gene encodes CDR1 SGHDN and CDR2 FVKESK. This CDR3 spans 16 amino acids. V was trimmed by 1 base and J by 5 bases, leaving 14 bases between them. The CDR3 DNA reads TGTGCCAGCAGCCAAGGTGGCAGGGGAAACAATGAAAAACTGTTTTTT. Protein: CASSQGGRGNNEKLFF.

This clonotype was detected ten times or more. The rearrangement joins TRBV12-3 or TRBV12-4 to TRBJ1-1; tentatively, D is TRBD1 (6 bases). Trimming pared 5 bases from V and 0 bases from J, leaving 10 bases between. The CDR3 is made up of 14 amino acids. The CDR3 coding sequence is TGTGCCAGCAGTCCCCCAGGGGTGAACACTGAAGCTTTCTTT. This gives the protein CASSPPGVNTEAFF.

The chain carries TRBV4-3 and TRBJ1-6; D possibly corresponds to TRBD1 (5 bases). V dropped 0 bases and J dropped 6 bases, with 9 bases sitting between them. The CDR3 contains 15 residues. Germline-derived CDR1 and CDR2 are LGHNA and YSLEER. The CDR3 protein is CASSQDHRSNSPLHF. CDR3 in DNA: TGCGCCAGCAGCCAAGATCACAGGAGTAATTCACCCCTCCACTTT.

At least ten counts were recorded for this clonotype. V gene TRBV20-1 combines with J gene TRBJ1-2; D uncertain. CDR1 DFQATT and CDR2 SNEGSKA come from the germline V gene (reference sequence). Trimming stripped 0 bases from V and 4 bases from J, with 9 bases between. The CDR3 totals 13 residues. CDR3 sequence (DNA): TGCAGTGCTAGAGATCAGAAGAGCTATGGCTACACCTTC. This gives the protein CSARDQKSYGYTF.

The chain carries TRBV19 and TRBJ1-5; D is uncertain. The CDR3 contains 12 residues. Per germline, CDR1 LNHDA and CDR2 SQIVND (reference sequence). V was clipped by 2 bases and J by 7 bases, with 6 bases between them. The CDR3 here is CASSISSQPQHF. The CDR3 bases are TGTGCCAGTAGTATATCCAGCCAGCCCCAGCATTTT.

This clonotype was recorded at least ten times. The gene calls are TRBV20-1 and TRBJ2-5, with 7 bases identical to TRBD1. Trimming took 1 base from V and 5 from J; bases not matched to a gene: 4. Germline lookup yields CDR1 DFQATT and CDR2 SNEGSKA (reference sequence). This CDR3 is 13 amino acids long. The DNA of the CDR3 is TGCAGTGCTAGAGTGACAGGGATCGAGACCCAGTACTTC. Protein product: CSARVTGIETQYF.

This clonotype was counted ten times or more. The chain uses TRBV5-1 and TRBJ1-1; weak D call: TRBD1 (5 bases). Germline values: CDR1 SGHRS, CDR2 YFSETQ. The CDR3 is 13 residues long. Trimming stripped 2 bases from V and 3 bases from J, with 8 bases between. The CDR3 loop reads CASSFGADTEAFF. CDR3 sequence (DNA): TGCGCCAGCAGCTTTGGGGCCGACACTGAAGCTTTCTTT. Based on the CDR3 plus reference TRBV5-1 and TRBJ1-1, the full variable domain is KAGVTQTPRYLIKTRGQQVTLSCSPISGHRSVSWYQQTPGQGLQFLFEYFSETQRNKGNFPGRFSGRQFSNSRSEMNVSTLELGDSALYLCASSFGADTEAFFGQGTRLTVV.

This clonotype occurred many times. The V gene is TRBV2, the J gene TRBJ2-1; the D gene could be TRBD1 or TRBD2 (5 bases each). The length of the CDR3 is 13 residues. Trimming took off 8 bases at V and 1 base at J, with 9 bases between the two ends. Germline V gives CDR1 SNHLY, CDR2 FYNNEI. The CDR3 sequence is CASQRGSYNEQFF. The CDR3 coding sequence is TGTGCCAGCCAGAGGGGTTCCTACAATGAGCAGTTCTTC. Based on the CDR3 plus reference TRBV2 and TRBJ2-1, the full variable domain is EPEVTQTPSHQVTQMGQEVILRCVPISNHLYFYWYRQILGQKVEFLVSFYNNEISEKSEIFDDQFSVERPDGSNFTLKIRSTKLEDSAMYFCASQRGSYNEQFFGPGTRLTVL.

This clonotype was counted at least ten times. The chain carries TRBV7-9 and TRBJ2-1; 12 nucleotides agree with TRBD2. This CDR3 comprises 15 residues. The ends lost 1 base at V and 9 bases at J; junction bases unmatched: 4. Germline loops: CDR1 SEHNR, CDR2 FQNEAQ (reference sequence). The CDR3 region is CASSLGGLAGPEQFF. The CDR3 DNA follows: TGTGCCAGCAGCTTAGGGGGACTAGCGGGTCCTGAGCAGTTCTTC.

At least ten counts were recorded for this clonotype. The chain recombines TRBV10-3 with TRBJ1-2; 12 bases fit TRBD1. The germline V gene has CDR1 ENHRY and CDR2 SYGVKD. The V segment lost 4 bases and the J segment 8 bases; nucleotides outside the gene matches: 8. This CDR3 contains 15 residues. The CDR3 here is CAISATGTGGGGYTF. CDR3 sequence (DNA): TGTGCCATCAGTGCAACCGGGACAGGGGGCGGCGGCTACACCTTC.

The rearrangement uses TRBV25-1 and TRBJ2-5; the D gene is possibly TRBD1 (5 bases). The V end lost 8 bases, the J end lost 3 bases, and 13 bases lay between the germline ends. CDR3 size: 13 residues. Per germline, CDR1 MGHDK and CDR2 SYGVNS. This CDR3 reads CASRPLREETQYF. Written as DNA, the CDR3 is TGTGCCAGCCGTCCCCTCAGGGAAGAGACCCAGTACTTC.

The sample holds many counts of this clonotype. The chain is built from TRBV20-1 and TRBJ1-6; D might be TRBD1 (6 bases). Germline CDR1 and CDR2: DFQATT and SNEGSKA (reference sequence). This CDR3 contains 13 residues. V lost 3 bases, J lost 10 bases, and 13 bases lay in between. CDR3 nucleotides: TGCAGTGCTAGTGATCAGGGGCACTCACCCCTCCACTTT. Translating it yields CSASDQGHSPLHF.

The chain employs TRBV4-1 and TRBJ1-5; the match to TRBD1 covers 11 bases. The CDR3 runs to 17 residues. CDR1 MGHRA and CDR2 YSYEKL come from the germline V gene. The ends lost 0 bases at V and 6 bases at J; junction bases unmatched: 7. CDR3 residues: CASSQEPDRGHRQPQHF. The CDR3 DNA sequence: TGCGCCAGCAGCCAAGAACCGGACAGGGGGCATCGTCAGCCCCAGCATTTT.

This clonotype has at least ten counts. The chain couples TRBV20-1 to TRBJ2-3; D is tentatively TRBD1 or TRBD2 (6 bases each). V lost 3 bases and J 3 bases, leaving 19 bases between the germline ends. The CDR3 covers 16 residues. CDR1 is DFQATT, CDR2 SNEGSKA, per germline (reference sequence). Written as DNA, the CDR3 is TGCAGTGCTAGGGGGGGCCTCGTGAGCCTTACAGATACGCAGTATTTT. This codes for CSARGGLVSLTDTQYF.

Many counts were recorded for this clonotype. This rearrangement joins TRBV7-9 to TRBJ2-7; 7 bases line up with TRBD1. V lost 1 base and J lost 3; bases outside the gene matches: 6. Germline V gene sequence: CDR1 SEHNR, CDR2 FQNEAQ (reference sequence). The length of the CDR3 is 15 residues. The CDR3 is CASSLGTGFFYEQYF. CDR3 nucleotides: TGTGCCAGCAGCTTAGGGACAGGTTTCTTCTACGAGCAGTACTTC.

This clonotype was recorded at least ten times. The rearrangement joins TRBV12-3 or TRBV12-4 to TRBJ1-1; TRBD1 agrees at 9 bases. The length of the CDR3 is 18 residues. J gave up 1 base and V 1 base, and 10 bases lay outside the gene matches. CDR3 sequence reads: CASSLVGGTGLGNTEAFF. The CDR3, as DNA: TGTGCCAGCAGTTTAGTGGGGGGGACAGGGCTGGGGAACACTGAAGCTTTCTTT.

This clonotype came up many times. The chain combines TRBV7-2 with TRBJ2-1, with D perhaps matching TRBD2 (5 bases). This CDR3 is 16 amino acids long. Trimming took 5 bases from V and 10 from J, leaving 24 bases between them. Germline V gives CDR1 SGHTA, CDR2 FQGNSA. The CDR3 is CASSPLPSEESEEQFF. The DNA of the CDR3 is TGTGCCAGCAGCCCCCTTCCGTCGGAGGAGTCGGAAGAGCAGTTCTTC.

In its sample, this clonotype was seen many times. J is TRBJ2-3 and V is TRBV7-2; D is unresolved. This CDR3 has 17 amino acids. From germline, CDR1 is SGHTA and CDR2 FQGNSA. V was clipped by 5 bases and J by 4 bases, with 22 bases between them. The CDR3 sequence: CASSLPLAVDHPDTQYF. The CDR3, as DNA: TGTGCCAGCAGCCTCCCTTTGGCGGTGGACCATCCAGATACGCAGTATTTT.

This clonotype was detected ten times or more. The chain is built from TRBV28 and TRBJ2-5, with D possibly being TRBD1 or TRBD2 (5 bases each). Trimming left V 4 bases short and J 7 bases short, with 13 bases between. Germline loops: CDR1 MDHEN, CDR2 SYDVKM. The CDR3 loop spans 13 amino acids. CDR3 protein: CASSSRGAATQYF. CDR3 nucleotides: TGTGCCAGCAGTTCCAGAGGGGCCGCGACCCAGTACTTC.

This clonotype came up many times. The chain employs TRBV7-2 and TRBJ2-7; TRBD1 aligns across 7 bases. V gave up 1 base and J gave up 1 base; unmatched junction bases: 10. Germline CDR1 is SGHTA and CDR2 is FQGNSA. The CDR3 runs to 17 residues. DNA of the CDR3: TGTGCCAGCAGCTTAGAAGGGCAGGGGGTGTTTTCCTACGAGCAGTACTTC. Its translation is CASSLEGQGVFSYEQYF.

This clonotype has only a few counts. The J gene is TRBJ1-3, the V gene TRBV19, with 9 bases lining up with TRBD1. The CDR3 has 16 amino acids. Germline CDR1 is LNHDA and CDR2 is SQIVND (reference sequence). After removal of 7 bases from V and 1 base from J, the junction contained 8 bases not matched to a gene. CDR3 nucleotides: TGTGCCAGTACCCGGCCGGGACAGGGTTCTGGAAACACCATATATTTT. This sequence encodes CASTRPGQGSGNTIYF.

On this clonotype: This may come from a read error, since a much larger clone is one base off. The CDR3 loop is CASSSQATGYF. The CDR3 region has the DNA TGTGCCAGCAGCTCGCAAGCAACGGGATATTTT. The J gene is TRBJ1-3, the V gene TRBV7-2; D is ambiguous. The CDR3 has 11 amino acids. Germline-derived CDR1 and CDR2 are SGHTA and FQGNSA. V lost 4 bases, J lost 15 bases, and 13 bases lay in between. Based on the CDR3 plus reference TRBV7-2 and TRBJ1-3, the full variable domain is GAGVSQSPSNKVTEKGKDVELRCDPISGHTALYWYRQSLGQGLEFLIYFQGNSAPDKSGLPSDRFSAERTGGSVSTLTIQRTQQEDSAVYLCASSSQATGYFGEGSWLTVV.

This clonotype turned up a few times. J is TRBJ2-5 and V is TRBV5-1, with D possibly being TRBD1 (6 bases). The V end was cut by 5 bases, the J end by 5 bases, with 13 bases between. The germline V gene encodes CDR1 SGHRS and CDR2 YFSETQ. CDR3 length equals 13 residues. The CDR3 spells CASRSQGLETQYF. The CDR3 bases are TGCGCCAGCAGGTCCCAGGGGTTGGAGACCCAGTACTTC.

The table lists this clonotype with many counts. This rearrangement joins TRBV28 to TRBJ2-5; possible D gene TRBD2, 5 bases. CDR1 and CDR2 (germline): MDHEN, SYDVKM. V lost 4 bases and J 5 bases, leaving 11 bases between the germline ends. The CDR3 totals 13 residues. CDR3 amino acids: CASSSRWEETQYF. In DNA form, the CDR3 reads TGTGCCAGCAGTTCCCGATGGGAGGAGACCCAGTACTTC.

The sample holds many counts of this clonotype. The V call is TRBV6-5, the J call TRBJ1-6, with D unclear. Germline values: CDR1 MNHEY, CDR2 SVGAGI. This CDR3 region has 18 residues. The germline V and J ends were trimmed by 0 bases and 0 bases, with 12 bases remaining between them. CDR3 DNA sequence: TGTGCCAGCAGTTACTCGCTCCGGCCGAGCTCCTATAATTCACCCCTCCACTTT. Its translation is CASSYSLRPSSYNSPLHF.